These 20 T cell receptor beta chains were all obtained from the same sample, sequenced in a study of response to subunit inactivated influenza vaccine. TCRdb reanalysed the RT-PCR reads using MiXCR and keeps one entry per CDR3 protein. The data show around 570,000 distinct CDR3 sequences, around 11% seen once. The data also belong to a second study, concerning T cells expressing NK-cell markers. That work states: As the method of synthesis, 5'RACE template switching with UMIs yielded TCR beta cDNA.

Sequences were derived from PBMCs from blood, sampled on the day of vaccination. Every receptor here comes from a man aged 45-60 years who received an inactivated influenza vaccine.

This clonotype turned up a few times. The chain carries TRBV7-2 and TRBJ2-7, with 10 bases aligning to TRBD2. CDR1 and CDR2 (germline): SGHTA, FQGNSA. Trimming took 6 bases from V and 5 from J; bases not matched to a gene: 10. The CDR3 is 15 amino acids. The CDR3 nucleotides read TGTGCCAGCAGTTCCAGCGGGGGGGCCTTGGACGAGCAGTACTTC. Residues: CASSSSGGALDEQYF.

The chain links TRBV12-1 to TRBJ1-1; no check of the table's D call, TRBD1, against the DNA was made. TRBV12-1 is designated a pseudogene. This CDR3 is 16 amino acids long. The CDR3 nucleotides read TGTGCCAGCAGAGTTCAGGGGTGCGTCCAGAACACTGAAGCTTTCTTT. This gives the protein CASRVQGCVQNTEAFF.

This clonotype was seen a handful of times. The chain has TRBV5-1 and TRBJ2-6, with D tentatively TRBD1 (5 bases). V was trimmed by 4 bases and J by 0 bases, leaving 14 bases between them. The CDR3 totals 17 residues. Germline lookup yields CDR1 SGHRS and CDR2 YFSETQ. CDR3 nucleotide sequence: TGCGCCAGCAGCCCGCCCAGGGTCAACTCTGGGGCCAACGTCCTGACTTTC. It translates to CASSPPRVNSGANVLTF. The full variable domain, its missing parts supplied by reference TRBV5-1 and TRBJ2-6, is KAGVTQTPRYLIKTRGQQVTLSCSPISGHRSVSWYQQTPGQGLQFLFEYFSETQRNKGNFPGRFSGRQFSNSRSEMNVSTLELGDSALYLCASSPPRVNSGANVLTFGAGSRLTVL.

This clonotype was found a few times. This rearrangement joins TRBV4-2 to TRBJ2-5; D tentatively fits TRBD1 or TRBD2 (5 bases each). Trimming stripped 4 bases from V and 4 bases from J, with 16 bases between. The germline CDR1 and CDR2 sequences are LGHNA and YNFKEQ. The length of the CDR3 is 15 residues. The DNA of the CDR3 is TGTGCCAGCAGCCGGGACCCGAAGATGGGAGAGACCCAGTACTTC. This sequence encodes CASSRDPKMGETQYF.

The rearrangement uses TRBV15 and TRBJ2-2; D is possibly TRBD1 (5 bases). With 3 bases removed from V and 6 bases from J, the gap between germline ends came to 17 bases. Germline lookup yields CDR1 LNHNV and CDR2 YYDKDF (reference sequence). The length of the CDR3 is 16 residues. CDR3 amino acids: CATSRDNNLFAGELFF. Here the CDR3 DNA reads TGTGCCACCAGCAGGGACAATAACTTGTTCGCCGGGGAGCTGTTTTTT.

This clonotype showed up many times. The chain is built from TRBV25-1 and TRBJ2-2; tentatively, D is TRBD1 (5 bases). Trimming removed 5 bases at V and 0 bases at J, with 10 bases between. The CDR3 contains 15 residues. Germline V gene data show CDR1 as MGHDK and CDR2 as SYGVNS. Here the CDR3 DNA reads TGTGCCAGCAGTCGGTGGACACCGAACACCGGGGAGCTGTTTTTT. Residues: CASSRWTPNTGELFF. Supplemented by reference TRBV25-1 and TRBJ2-2, the full variable domain reads EADIYQTPRYLVIGTGKKITLECSQTMGHDKMYWYQQDPGMELHLIHYSYGVNSTEKGDLSSESTVSRIRTEHFPLTLESARPSHTSQYLCASSRWTPNTGELFFGEGSRLTVL.

The gene calls are TRBV20-1 and TRBJ2-2, with 9 bases identical to TRBD2. This CDR3 comprises 18 residues. Germline CDR1 DFQATT, CDR2 SNEGSKA (reference sequence). The ends lost 4 bases at V and 0 bases at J; junction bases unmatched: 12. In DNA form, the CDR3 reads TGCAGTGCTATCCCGGGACTAGCTCAAAAAGCGAACACCGGGGAGCTGTTTTTT. Its translation is CSAIPGLAQKANTGELFF.

This clonotype has only a few counts. The chain is built from TRBV20-1 and TRBJ2-3, with 8 positions matching TRBD2. The CDR3 loop spans 15 amino acids. J was trimmed by 4 bases and V by 0 bases; bases with no gene match: 6. CDR1 is DFQATT, CDR2 SNEGSKA, per germline (reference sequence). CDR3 sequence (DNA): TGCAGTGCTAGAGATTTAACTAGCGGTCCAGATACGCAGTATTTT. Its protein is CSARDLTSGPDTQYF.

V is TRBV4-2 and J is TRBJ1-3, with D perhaps matching TRBD1 (6 bases). Trimming stripped 2 bases from V and 0 bases from J, with 14 bases between. The CDR3 length is 17 residues. Germline CDR1 and CDR2: LGHNA and YNFKEQ. CDR3: CASSQPIRQASGNTIYF. The CDR3, as DNA: TGTGCCAGCAGCCAACCAATACGACAGGCCTCTGGAAACACCATATATTTT.

This clonotype has only a few counts. J is TRBJ2-4 and V is TRBV7-2; 9 bases fit TRBD2. V lost 1 base, J lost 6 bases, and 4 bases stayed unmatched. This CDR3 comprises 15 residues. Germline V gene lookup returns CDR1 SGHTA and CDR2 FQGNSA. For the CDR3, the DNA is TGTGCCAGCAGCTTAGACGGACTAGCGACAAACATTCAGTACTTC. It yields the protein CASSLDGLATNIQYF.

This clonotype was recorded a few times. The chain's CDR3 is CASSSSVTSYEQYF. Here the CDR3 DNA reads TGCGCCAGCAGCAGCTCAGTAACCTCCTACGAGCAGTACTTC. The chain uses TRBV5-1 and TRBJ2-7; D gene uncertain. Trimming took off 4 bases at V and 0 bases at J, with 11 bases between the two ends. CDR3 size: 14 residues. Germline-derived CDR1 and CDR2 are SGHRS and YFSETQ.

This clonotype was seen a few times. CDR3 protein: CASSPDGGPYSYNEQFF. Written as DNA, the CDR3 is TGTGCCAGCAGCCCTGACGGGGGGCCGTACTCCTACAATGAGCAGTTCTTC. V gene TRBV12-3 or TRBV12-4 combines with J gene TRBJ2-1, with D possibly matching TRBD2 (7 bases). The germline V and J ends were trimmed by 6 bases and 0 bases, with 18 bases remaining between them. This CDR3 contains 17 residues.

The genes are TRBV12-3 or TRBV12-4 and TRBJ1-2; D call uncertain. The CDR3 is 14 amino acids. The V and J ends lost 7 bases and 0 bases respectively, with 12 bases between them. The CDR3 spells CASTLGATNYGYTF. DNA of the CDR3: TGTGCCAGCACCTTGGGCGCTACTAACTATGGCTACACCTTC.

This clonotype was counted many times. The chain has TRBV7-9 and TRBJ1-4; D perhaps matches TRBD1 (5 bases). The CDR3 spans 14 residues. V was cut by 0 bases and J by 7 bases, with 9 bases left in between. Germline CDR1 and CDR2: SEHNR and FQNEAQ (reference sequence). CDR3 sequence reads: CASSLAGGTEKLFF. The CDR3 DNA sequence: TGTGCCAGCAGCTTAGCCGGCGGGACTGAAAAACTGTTTTTT.

This clonotype was observed at least ten times. The chain joins TRBV12-3 or TRBV12-4 to TRBJ2-2; 8 nucleotides agree with TRBD2. The V segment lost 5 bases and the J segment 0 bases; nucleotides outside the gene matches: 17. The CDR3 has 20 amino acids. The CDR3 nucleotides are TGTGCCAGCAGTCTCTTAGCGGTCCGGGAGGGGCTTCCGAACACCGGGGAGCTGTTTTTT. It yields the protein CASSLLAVREGLPNTGELFF.

The gene calls are TRBV7-7 and TRBJ2-2; D possibly matches TRBD1 or TRBD2 (5 bases each). The CDR3 length is 18 residues. With 5 bases removed from V and 0 bases from J, the gap between germline ends came to 19 bases. Germline V gene sequence: CDR1 SSHAT, CDR2 FNYEAQ (reference sequence). The CDR3 loop reads CASSLGRYQDANTGELFF. Written as DNA, the CDR3 is TGTGCCAGCAGCCTGGGACGGTACCAAGATGCGAACACCGGGGAGCTGTTTTTT.

This clonotype was seen only a few times. The junction shows a germline mismatch at one end, possibly a read error. J is TRBJ1-1 and V is TRBV15; 8 bases are shared with TRBD1. This CDR3 is 14 amino acids long. The V gene's germline CDR1 is LNHNV and CDR2 YYDKDF (reference sequence). Here the CDR3 DNA reads TGTGCCACCAGCGGAGAAACAGGGGGGACTGAAGCTTTCTTT. Its protein is CATSGETGGTEAFF.

This clonotype was recorded many times. The V call is TRBV29-1, the J call TRBJ2-5; D may be TRBD2 (5 bases). Trimming left V 4 bases short and J 5 bases short, with 14 bases between. The CDR3 is made up of 13 amino acids. Germline V lookup: CDR1 SQVTM, CDR2 ANQGSEA. The CDR3, as DNA: TGCAGCGTTGTTGGGAGACTCCTCGAGACCCAGTACTTC. This sequence encodes CSVVGRLLETQYF.

Only a few counts were recorded for this clonotype. V usage is TRBV7-2 and J usage is TRBJ2-7, with D maybe TRBD1 (5 bases). CDR3 size: 13 residues. V was cut by 1 base and J by 9 bases, with 13 bases left in between. CDR1 and CDR2 from the germline V gene are SGHTA and FQGNSA. CDR3 DNA: TGTGCCAGCAGCTTAGACAGGCTCGCTACGCAGTACTTC. It specifies CASSLDRLATQYF.

To note about this clonotype: The junction departs from the called germline gene at one end, perhaps through a read error. The chain joins TRBV11-1 to TRBJ2-3; 13 positions agree with TRBD2. The CDR3 length is 18 residues. Germline values: CDR1 SGHAT, CDR2 FQDESV (reference sequence). The CDR3 DNA reads as TGTGCCAGCAGCTCTCGGATGACTAGCGGGGGGAGAACAGATCCGCAGTATTTT. Translation: CASSSRMTSGGRTDPQYF.